A selection of T cell receptor beta chains follows, all from one sample in a study of T cells in Graves' hyperthyroidism and ophthalmopathy. TCRdb reanalysed the multiplex PCR reads using MiXCR and keeps one entry per CDR3 protein. The data contain approximately 600,000 distinct CDR3 sequences, around 20% of them singletons. Material for sequencing was blood. Every receptor here comes from a man in his thirties or forties with Graves' ophthalmopathy. The CDR3 runs from the conserved cysteine through the conserved F or W. Each record gives: V gene, J gene, D gene, clone size, CDR3 protein, CDR3 DNA. The D gene is left open where the match is weak. The size of a clone is reported for some rows only, either as once, few or many, or as a class for expanded clones.

v_call: TRBV7-2
j_call: TRBJ2-5
d_call: TRBD2
clone_size: NA
cdr3_aa: CASSLQLAGQETQYF
cdr3_nt: TGTGCCAGCAGCTTGCAACTAGCGGGACAAGAGACCCAGTACTTC

v_call: TRBV6-2/TRBV6-3
j_call: TRBJ2-3
d_call: TRBD2
clone_size: NA
cdr3_aa: CASSTGLAASTDTQYF
cdr3_nt: TGTGCCAGCAGTACGGGACTAGCGGCTAGCACAGATACGCAGTATTTT

v_call: TRBV24-1
j_call: TRBJ1-1
d_call: NA
clone_size: many
cdr3_aa: CATSDPPIRLNRHTEAFF
cdr3_nt: TGTGCCACCAGTGATCCCCCTATAAGACTAAACAGACACACTGAAGCTTTCTTT

v_call: TRBV14
j_call: TRBJ2-7
d_call: NA
clone_size: NA
cdr3_aa: CASSRKRGSYEQYF
cdr3_nt: TGTGCCAGCAGCCGTAAAAGGGGCTCCTACGAGCAGTACTTC

v_call: TRBV28
j_call: TRBJ1-1
d_call: NA
clone_size: many
cdr3_aa: CASRGLTEAFF
cdr3_nt: TGTGCCAGCCGGGGGCTAACTGAAGCTTTCTTT

v_call: TRBV20-1
j_call: TRBJ1-5
d_call: NA
clone_size: NA
cdr3_aa: CSAKGNLYSNQPQHF
cdr3_nt: TGCAGTGCAAAGGGGAACCTTTATAGCAATCAGCCCCAGCATTTT

v_call: TRBV20-1
j_call: TRBJ2-3
d_call: NA
clone_size: many
cdr3_aa: CSANPGQGGTDTQYF
cdr3_nt: TGCAGTGCCAACCCCGGACAAGGGGGCACAGATACGCAGTATTTT

v_call: TRBV6-2/TRBV6-3
j_call: TRBJ2-1
d_call: TRBD2
clone_size: NA
cdr3_aa: CASSYSGTSGPQFF
cdr3_nt: TGTGCCAGCAGTTATTCCGGGACTAGCGGGCCACAGTTCTTC

v_call: TRBV3-1
j_call: TRBJ1-5
d_call: TRBD1
clone_size: NA
cdr3_aa: CASSQDTTGSQPQHF
cdr3_nt: TGTGCCAGCAGCCAAGATACGACAGGGAGTCAGCCCCAGCATTTT

v_call: TRBV5-8
j_call: TRBJ2-1
d_call: NA
clone_size: few
cdr3_aa: CASSLVRQYNEQFF
cdr3_nt: TGTGCCAGCAGCTTGGTTCGACAGTACAATGAGCAGTTCTTC

v_call: TRBV11-2
j_call: TRBJ2-4
d_call: TRBD1
clone_size: few
cdr3_aa: CASSLGTGTNIQYF
cdr3_nt: TGTGCCAGCAGCTTAGGGACAGGGACAAACATTCAGTACTTC

v_call: TRBV7-8
j_call: TRBJ2-5
d_call: TRBD2
clone_size: few
cdr3_aa: CASSPPFASGRDQETQYF
cdr3_nt: TGTGCCAGCAGCCCCCCATTCGCTAGCGGGAGAGACCAAGAGACCCAGTACTTC

v_call: TRBV20-1
j_call: TRBJ1-2
d_call: NA
clone_size: many
cdr3_aa: CSARGHTNYGYTF
cdr3_nt: TGCAGTGCTAGAGGACATACTAACTATGGCTACACCTTC

v_call: TRBV28
j_call: TRBJ1-1
d_call: NA
clone_size: few
cdr3_aa: CASSLDPGMNTEAFF
cdr3_nt: TGTGCCAGCAGTTTAGACCCAGGTATGAACACTGAAGCTTTCTTT

v_call: TRBV7-3
j_call: TRBJ2-3
d_call: NA
clone_size: many
cdr3_aa: CASSPTGSTDTQYF
cdr3_nt: TGTGCCAGCAGCCCCACAGGAAGCACAGATACGCAGTATTTT

v_call: TRBV3-1
j_call: TRBJ1-1
d_call: NA
clone_size: many
cdr3_aa: CASSQSNQVGKTEAFF
cdr3_nt: TGTGCCAGCAGCCAATCGAATCAGGTGGGGAAGACTGAAGCTTTCTTT

v_call: TRBV7-8
j_call: TRBJ1-4
d_call: NA
clone_size: many
cdr3_aa: CASSSQGNEKLFF
cdr3_nt: TGTGCCAGCAGCTCTCAGGGGAATGAAAAACTGTTTTTT

v_call: TRBV30
j_call: TRBJ2-4
d_call: NA
clone_size: NA
cdr3_aa: CAWSGLAKNIQYF
cdr3_nt: TGTGCCTGGTCAGGGCTAGCCAAAAACATTCAGTACTTC

v_call: TRBV5-6
j_call: TRBJ2-5
d_call: TRBD2
clone_size: few
cdr3_aa: CASSTLKREGRETQYF
cdr3_nt: TGTGCCAGCAGCACTCTAAAGCGGGAGGGCCGCGAGACCCAGTACTTC

v_call: TRBV10-1
j_call: TRBJ2-2
d_call: NA
clone_size: NA
cdr3_aa: CARSEVEPGELFF
cdr3_nt: TGCGCCAGGAGTGAGGTCGAACCCGGGGAGCTGTTTTTT

v_call: TRBV7-9
j_call: TRBJ1-1
d_call: NA
clone_size: NA
cdr3_aa: CASRKGGAEAFF
cdr3_nt: TGTGCCAGCAGAAAAGGGGGGGCTGAAGCTTTCTTT

v_call: TRBV19
j_call: TRBJ1-5
d_call: NA
clone_size: few
cdr3_aa: CASSSGLGNQPQHF
cdr3_nt: TGTGCCAGTAGTTCAGGACTGGGCAATCAGCCCCAGCATTTT

v_call: TRBV11-2
j_call: TRBJ2-5
d_call: NA
clone_size: few
cdr3_aa: CASSLERLGGGETQYF
cdr3_nt: TGTGCCAGCAGCTTAGAACGCCTGGGTGGCGGGGAGACCCAGTACTTC

v_call: TRBV19
j_call: TRBJ1-1
d_call: NA
clone_size: few
cdr3_aa: CASSWRGLNTEAFF
cdr3_nt: TGTGCCAGTAGCTGGAGGGGGTTGAACACTGAAGCTTTCTTT